The next 13 T cell receptor beta chains were all read from a single sample in a study of circulating and synovial CD4+ cells in juvenile arthritis. Clones were sequenced by immunoSEQ multiplex PCR, and TCRdb holds only the in-frame ones, with some missing. The sample contains about 30,000 clones, over 85% of which appear only once. Sequenced material: CD4+ T cells from blood. The receptors derive from a human donor with juvenile idiopathic arthritis.

This chain joins TRBV6-1 and TRBJ2-7; possibly TRBD1 for D (6 bases). Germline V CDR1 and CDR2: MNHNS, SASEGT. This CDR3 comprises 13 residues. Deletions cut 2 bases from V and 6 bases from J, with 11 bases between. The CDR3 spells CASSEQGSSEQYF. In DNA form, the CDR3 reads TGTGCCAGCAGTGAACAGGGGTCCAGCGAGCAGTACTTC.

The genes are TRBV5-1 and TRBJ1-4; 9 bases align to TRBD1. J lost 4 bases, V lost 6 bases, and 7 bases had no gene match. The CDR3 runs to 15 residues. In germline, CDR1 is SGHRS, CDR2 YFSETQ. As DNA, the CDR3 is TGCGCCAGCAAAGAGGACAGGGGATTTAATGAAAAACTGTTTTTT. It is translated as CASKEDRGFNEKLFF.

This chain uses TRBV6-1 with TRBJ2-2, with TRBD2 identical over 11 bases. CDR3 size: 16 residues. Germline V gives CDR1 MNHNS, CDR2 SASEGT. V lost 1 base to trimming and J lost 4 bases; unmatched junction nucleotides: 2. The CDR3 nucleotides are TGTGCCAGCAGTGAAGTTAGCGGGAGGGGCACCGGGGAGCTGTTTTTT. It is translated as CASSEVSGRGTGELFF.

Here the CDR3 reads CASSLARTSYNEQFF. CDR3 DNA: TGTGCCAGCAGCTTAGCGCGGACATCATACAATGAGCAGTTCTTC. V is TRBV7-8 and J is TRBJ2-1; the D gene is possibly TRBD1 (5 bases). Germline lookup yields CDR1 SGHVS and CDR2 FQNEAQ. V lost 0 bases and J lost 4, with 10 bases in between. This CDR3 region has 15 residues.

The chain is built from TRBV5-1 and TRBJ2-7; TRBD2 matches 7 bases. This CDR3 is built from 15 residues. V lost 3 bases to trimming and J lost 3 bases; unmatched junction nucleotides: 9. The V gene's germline CDR1 is SGHRS and CDR2 YFSETQ. In DNA form, the CDR3 reads TGCGCCAGCAGCTGGGAGCGGGAAAGCAGCTACGAGCAGTACTTC. This encodes CASSWERESSYEQYF.

The CDR3 sequence is CASSRSAGSSYNEQFF. The CDR3 nucleotides are TGCGCCAGCAGCCGGAGTGCCGGTTCGTCCTACAATGAGCAGTTCTTC. The chain joins TRBV4-1 to TRBJ2-1; no firm D call. The germline V gene has CDR1 MGHRA and CDR2 YSYEKL. This CDR3 is 16 amino acids long. Trimming took 4 bases from V and 1 from J, leaving 14 bases between them.

The rearrangement joins TRBV6-5 to TRBJ2-2; TRBD1 might be the D (6 bases). Trimming shortened V by 7 bases and J by 7 bases, and 16 bases separated the two germline ends. Germline-derived CDR1 and CDR2 are MNHEY and SVGAGI. The CDR3 runs 14 residues. DNA of the CDR3: TGTGCCAGCACTCTCTCCCGAGGGGGCGGGGAGCTGTTTTTT. Residues: CASTLSRGGGELFF.

The count of this clone is one. This chain joins TRBV27 and TRBJ1-1, with D unresolved. Trimming removed 5 bases at V and 6 bases at J, with 22 bases between. The CDR3 loop spans 16 amino acids. In germline, CDR1 is MNHEY, CDR2 SMNVEV (reference sequence). This CDR3 reads CASSLRPGIQGSEAFF. In nucleotides, the CDR3 is TGTGCCAGCAGTCTAAGACCCGGGATTCAAGGGTCTGAAGCTTTCTTT.

The CDR3 sequence is CASSPGTPSPGELFF. The CDR3, as DNA: TGTGCCAGCAGCCCCGGGACTCCCAGTCCCGGGGAGCTGTTTTTT. This chain connects TRBV5-6 to TRBJ2-2; D possibly corresponds to TRBD2 (6 bases). Trimming took 4 bases from V and 6 from J, leaving 16 bases between them. Germline-derived CDR1 and CDR2 are SGHDT and YYEEEE. There are 15 residues in the CDR3.

The J gene is TRBJ2-1, the V gene TRBV19; 10 nucleotides align to TRBD2. The CDR3 runs to 16 residues. Germline V gives CDR1 LNHDA, CDR2 SQIVND (reference sequence). V gave up 3 bases and J gave up 4 bases; unmatched junction bases: 6. CDR3 loop: CASSISGLAKYNEQFF. CDR3 in DNA: TGTGCCAGTAGTATTTCGGGACTAGCGAAGTACAATGAGCAGTTCTTC.

This chain uses TRBV15 with TRBJ2-1; maybe TRBD1 (6 bases). The CDR3 has 14 amino acids. V shed 3 bases and J shed 10 bases, with 16 bases lying between them. CDR1 LNHNV and CDR2 YYDKDF come from the germline V gene (reference sequence). This chain's CDR3 is CATSRPGDAGEQFF. CDR3 bases: TGTGCCACCAGCAGGCCAGGGGATGCTGGGGAGCAGTTCTTC.

On this clone: Mismatch with germline at one junction end may stem from a read error. The chain couples TRBV19 to TRBJ1-1; D gene ambiguous. Germline V gene sequence: CDR1 LNHDA, CDR2 SQIVND (reference sequence). This CDR3 region has 13 residues. The CDR3 here is CASSIRWQEGTIF. For the CDR3, the DNA is TGTGCCAGTAGTATACGCTGGCAGGAGGGAACGATCTTT.

This clone has just a few counts. This rearrangement joins TRBV4-1 to TRBJ2-4; TRBD2 might be the D (6 bases). The CDR3 sequence is 14 residues long. The germline gives CDR1 MGHRA, CDR2 YSYEKL. V lost 1 base, J lost 8 bases, and 12 bases lay in between. The CDR3 region is CASSQVGGVDIQYF. Written as DNA, the CDR3 is TGCGCCAGCAGCCAAGTAGGCGGGGTGGACATTCAGTACTTC.